This T cell receptor (beta chain) was sequenced for a study of blood T cells in healthy people across ages. The CDR3 is made up of 15 amino acids. V was clipped by 0 bases and J by 1 base; unmatched bases: 3. Germline V CDR1 and CDR2: DFQATT, SNEGSKA (reference sequence). About this clonotype itself: Its specificity is not known.

It was with a sample-barcoded 5' primer and a J-beta primer mix that a second PCR of roughly 7 to 11 cycles was run. Every single cDNA molecule received a tag from a template-switch adaptor with 12 random nucleotides. TCRdb called the 5' RACE reads again in MiXCR, with one record for every CDR3 protein. This table holds under 800,000 distinct CDR3 sequences, 35% to 45% found once. Study findings and constraints: While age rose, TCR beta diversity per million T cells dropped in a roughly linear way.

The donors, aged roughly 6 to 95, were healthy Caucasians from Russia. Peripheral blood, around 10 milliliters per donor, was collected. The chain couples TRBV20-1 to TRBJ2-7, with 10 bases lining up with TRBD1. The receptor was derived from a woman aged 60-75 years in good health. Input material: blood. The CDR3 here is CSARDAGQGSYEQYF. In DNA form, the CDR3 reads TGCAGTGCTAGAGATGCGGGACAGGGGTCCTACGAGCAGTACTTC.